The 2 T cell receptor beta chains listed next were all sequenced from one sample in a study of T cell responses to AZD1222 COVID-19 vaccine. TCRdb keeps only in-frame clones here, not all; method: immunoSEQ multiplex PCR. The table includes about 110,000 clones, roughly 90% detected once. The sequences come from peripheral blood, collected 28 days after the second AZD1222 dose. The receptors originated from an adult who received the AZD1222 COVID-19 vaccine.

The chain couples TRBV28 to TRBJ2-5, with D possibly TRBD1 on 5 matching bases. CDR1 MDHEN and CDR2 SYDVKM come from the germline V gene. The CDR3 loop spans 16 amino acids. Trimming pared 4 bases from V and 1 base from J, leaving 16 bases between. CDR3 bases: TGTGCCAGCAGTTCCCCAGGGCACATTACCCAAGAGACCCAGTACTTC. Translated: CASSSPGHITQETQYF.

This clone occurred a few times. The chain uses TRBV11-2 and TRBJ2-5; TRBD1 is a possible D gene (5 bases). The germline CDR1 and CDR2 sequences are SGHAT and FQNNGV. V was clipped by 1 base and J by 9 bases, with 12 bases between them. The CDR3 consists of 13 residues. Here the CDR3 DNA reads TGTGCCAGCAGCTTAGGGGGCCCTCGGGCCCAGTACTTC. Its protein product is CASSLGGPRAQYF.